These T cell receptor beta chains were read from a single sample in a study of blood T cell repertoires in COVID-19. Method: immunoSEQ multiplex PCR; TCRdb's copy keeps in-frame clones and lacks some. The sample has about 300,000 clones; under 90% are singletons. Sequencing was performed on PBMCs or T cells enriched from blood (not recorded which). The receptors shown here come from a woman aged 18-29 years who had recovered from COVID-19. Both conserved end residues are part of each CDR3. D genes are given only for firm matches. Not all rows give a size; the values are once, few, many and, for expanded clones, a class.

clone size | J gene | D gene | V gene | CDR3 protein | CDR3 DNA
NA | TRBJ2-1 | NA | TRBV29-1 | CSVEGLSDTYNEQFF | TGCAGCGTTGAAGGCCTTTCTGACACCTACAATGAGCAGTTCTTC
NA | TRBJ2-5 | TRBD2 | TRBV5-6 | CASSLGRERGTQYF | TGTGCCAGCAGCTTGGGGCGGGAGAGGGGGACCCAGTACTTC
NA | TRBJ2-1 | TRBD2 | TRBV4-1 | CASSQSPVLAGGGDEQFF | TGCGCCAGCAGCCAATCGCCTGTTCTAGCGGGGGGGGGCGATGAGCAGTTCTTC
NA | TRBJ2-5 | NA | TRBV27 | CASSASTGLETQYF | TGTGCCAGCAGTGCCTCCACAGGGTTGGAGACCCAGTACTTC
NA | TRBJ1-1 | NA | TRBV30 | CAWSMEDPEAFF | TGTGCCTGGAGTATGGAGGACCCTGAAGCTTTCTTT
NA | TRBJ1-3 | TRBD1 | TRBV5-1 | CASSGGRDSDF | TGCGCCAGCAGTGGGGGTAGGGACAGCGATTTT
NA | TRBJ2-3 | TRBD2 | TRBV7-2 | CASSLVGEGGADTQYF | TGTGCCAGCAGCTTAGTGGGGGAGGGTGGGGCAGATACGCAGTATTTT
few | TRBJ1-6 | NA | TRBV5-5 | CASSAYRASNSPLHF | TGTGCCAGCAGCGCCTACAGGGCGAGTAATTCACCCCTCCACTTT
NA | TRBJ2-1 | TRBD2 | TRBV15 | CATSWSGSVSNEQFF | TGTGCCACCAGCTGGAGCGGGAGTGTTTCGAATGAGCAGTTCTTC
NA | TRBJ2-1 | NA | TRBV5-1 | CASSLIVESYNEQFF | TGCGCCAGCAGCTTGATAGTAGAAAGCTACAATGAGCAGTTCTTC
NA | TRBJ2-7 | TRBD2 | TRBV5-4 | CASSRWTSGRPKDF | TGTGCCAGCAGCCGATGGACTAGCGGGAGGCCCAAGGACTTC
NA | TRBJ2-1 | NA | TRBV5-1 | CASSPYTSEQFF | TGCGCCAGCAGCCCTTACACCAGTGAGCAGTTCTTC
NA | TRBJ1-1 | NA | TRBV9 | CASSVGVGERYTEAFF | TGTGCCAGCAGCGTAGGGGTGGGAGAGAGGTACACTGAAGCTTTCTTT
NA | TRBJ1-4 | TRBD1 | TRBV7-2 | CAGSRWGQGNEKLFF | TGTGCCGGCAGCCGTTGGGGACAGGGTAATGAAAAACTGTTTTTT
once | TRBJ2-2 | TRBD2 | TRBV2 | CASRGEGLHTGELFF | TGTGCCAGCAGGGGGGAGGGTTTACACACCGGGGAGCTGTTTTTT
NA | TRBJ1-5 | NA | TRBV5-4 | CASSLGPPGVQPQHF | TGTGCCAGCAGCTTGGGGCCCCCCGGGGTTCAGCCCCAGCATTTT
NA | TRBJ1-6 | NA | TRBV18 | CASSDRLDNSPLHF | TGTGCCAGCTCTGACAGGTTGGATAATTCACCCCTCCACTTT
NA | TRBJ2-3 | TRBD2 | TRBV15 | CATLSSGSTADTQYF | TGTGCCACCCTATCTAGCGGGAGCACGGCAGATACGCAGTATTTT
NA | TRBJ1-2 | NA | TRBV7-8 | CASSEGVGYGYTF | TGTGCCAGCAGCGAAGGGGTCGGCTATGGCTACACCTTC
NA | TRBJ2-7 | TRBD2 | TRBV5-4 | CASSLAGRPYEQYF | TGTGCCAGCAGCTTGGCCGGGAGGCCCTACGAGCAGTACTTC
NA | TRBJ2-1 | TRBD1 | TRBV5-6 | CASSLKGLHGQGVYNEQFF | TGTGCCAGCAGCTTGAAAGGCCTCCACGGACAGGGGGTGTACAATGAGCAGTTCTTC
NA | TRBJ1-5 | NA | TRBV2 | CASSQGFGQPQHF | TGTGCCAGCAGTCAGGGATTCGGTCAGCCCCAGCATTTT
NA | TRBJ2-1 | TRBD2 | TRBV5-1 | CASSSGLAGGPNNEQFF | TGCGCCAGCAGCTCCGGACTAGCGGGGGGGCCGAACAATGAGCAGTTCTTC
NA | TRBJ1-2 | TRBD1 | TRBV12-3/TRBV12-4 | CASSPGQGARTF | TGTGCCAGCAGTCCGGGACAGGGGGCTCGTACCTTC
NA | TRBJ1-5 | NA | TRBV28 | CASTRTGGGQPQHF | TGTGCCAGCACTAGGACCGGGGGTGGTCAGCCCCAGCATTTT
NA | TRBJ1-2 | NA | TRBV25-1 | CASSSRGANYGYTF | TGTGCCAGCAGCAGCAGGGGCGCTAACTATGGCTACACCTTC
NA | TRBJ1-5 | TRBD1 | TRBV7-8 | CASAQGVRNQPQHF | TGTGCCAGCGCCCAGGGGGTCAGGAATCAGCCCCAGCATTTT
once | TRBJ2-7 | TRBD2 | TRBV12-3/TRBV12-4 | CASRLAGVEQYF | TGTGCCAGCAGGCTAGCGGGAGTCGAGCAGTACTTC
NA | TRBJ2-1 | NA | TRBV12-3/TRBV12-4 | CASSYTGNEQFF | TGTGCCAGCAGTTATACAGGGAATGAGCAGTTCTTC
NA | TRBJ2-3 | NA | TRBV6-5 | CASSPEGGTDTQYF | TGTGCCAGCAGCCCCGAGGGGGGCACAGATACGCAGTATTTT
NA | TRBJ1-1 | TRBD1 | TRBV2 | CASRDRRGGEAFF | TGTGCCAGCAGGGACAGGAGGGGTGGAGAAGCTTTCTTT
NA | TRBJ2-3 | NA | TRBV27 | CASNLLITDTQYF | TGTGCCAGCAATCTACTGATCACAGATACGCAGTATTTT
NA | TRBJ2-2 | TRBD1 | TRBV5-1 | CASSLDRQGGSTGELFF | TGCGCCAGCAGCTTGGACCGACAGGGTGGGAGCACCGGGGAGCTGTTTTTT
few | TRBJ2-7 | NA | TRBV5-4 | CASSRLFNLDSPYEQYF | TGTGCCAGCAGCCGATTATTCAATTTAGACAGCCCCTACGAGCAGTACTTC
NA | TRBJ1-3 | NA | TRBV18 | CASSPIVLDSSGNTIYF | TGTGCCAGCTCACCGATAGTTCTAGACAGCTCTGGAAACACCATATATTTT
NA | TRBJ2-1 | NA | TRBV24-1 | CATSDSSYNEQFF | TGTGCCACCAGTGACAGCTCCTACAATGAGCAGTTCTTC
NA | TRBJ1-1 | NA | TRBV10-3 | CAISEKRGVGEAFF | TGTGCCATCAGTGAGAAGCGCGGAGTCGGTGAAGCTTTCTTT
NA | TRBJ1-1 | NA | TRBV7-9 | CASSPPLRTEAFF | TGTGCCAGCAGCCCCCCCCTCCGGACTGAAGCTTTCTTT
NA | TRBJ2-7 | TRBD2 | TRBV4-1 | CASSQGPVAGGSTYEQYF | TGCGCCAGCAGCCAAGGACCAGTTGCGGGGGGCTCAACCTACGAGCAGTACTTC
NA | TRBJ1-3 | NA | TRBV28 | CASSFRGFSGNTIYF | TGTGCCAGCAGTTTCAGGGGCTTCTCTGGAAACACCATATATTTT
NA | TRBJ2-2 | NA | TRBV28 | CASSLDSNTGELFF | TGTGCCAGCAGTCTCGACAGTAACACCGGGGAGCTGTTTTTT
NA | TRBJ2-1 | NA | TRBV18 | CASSQAPTYNEQFF | TGTGCCAGCTCACAAGCACCAACCTACAATGAGCAGTTCTTC
NA | TRBJ1-5 | NA | TRBV19 | CASSPGHLGSNQPQHF | TGTGCCAGTAGCCCGGGACACCTTGGGAGCAATCAGCCCCAGCATTTT